The T cell receptor (beta chain) described here comes from a study of blood T cell repertoires in COVID-19. Looking at the study overall: From the United States, Italy and Spain came samples of acute and convalescent COVID-19. T cells, B-cell-depleted T cells, or PBMCs provided the cDNA or gDNA that served as material.

Per the original data handling: Estimation of nucleated cell counts relied on the amplification of reference gene primers. This table comes from immunoSEQ multiplex PCR, and its TCRdb copy is limited to in-frame clones, with some not included. D and trimming come from the DNA, and the V and J calls and clone size come from that table. This table holds about 190,000 clones, about nine tenths found once. Trimming took 0 bases from V and 5 from J, leaving 11 bases between them. The CDR3 covers 14 residues. In germline, CDR1 is SGHDT, CDR2 YYEEEE. The chain combines TRBV5-6 with TRBJ2-5; D perhaps matches TRBD2 (6 bases). The source material was peripheral blood. This clonotype was sampled from a man aged 18 to 29 with active or convalescent COVID-19. The CDR3, as DNA: TGTGCCAGCAGCTTGGTCCGGGGGTTGGAGACCCAGTACTTC. Protein product: CASSLVRGLETQYF.